The rows below give T cell receptor beta chains drawn from one sample of a study of cytomegalovirus exposure and HLA in healthy donors. Clones were read by immunoSEQ multiplex PCR, and TCRdb kept only the in-frame ones, dropping some. Of 150,000 to 200,000 clones listed, around 69% are singletons. The material sequenced was PBMCs. The source of these receptors is a man aged 55 to 70 in good health and CMV-seronegative. Both conserved end residues are part of each CDR3. The D gene is left open where the match is weak. Size is omitted from some rows. Given values are once, few, many or a class for expanded clones.

v_call	clone_size	j_call	d_call	cdr3_nt	cdr3_aa
TRBV4-3	.	TRBJ1-4	.	TGCGCCAGCAGCCACACCGGGATGACTAATGAAAAACTGTTTTTT	CASSHTGMTNEKLFF
TRBV9	once	TRBJ2-7	TRBD2	TGTGCCAGCAGCGCAGGACTAGCGGAAACCTACGAGCAGTACTTC	CASSAGLAETYEQYF
TRBV6-5	.	TRBJ1-2	TRBD1	TGTGCCAGCAGTAGGACAGGGTTGGGCGGCTACACCTTC	CASSRTGLGGYTF
TRBV29-1	.	TRBJ2-7	TRBD1	TGCAGCGTTGGGCAACAGGGGTCCCCTCTCGAGCAGTACTTC	CSVGQQGSPLEQYF
TRBV6-6	.	TRBJ2-7	.	TGTGCCAGCAGTCTCAAACAGGACGAGCAGTACTTC	CASSLKQDEQYF
TRBV6-5	.	TRBJ2-7	.	TGTGCCAGCAGTGTGGGCTTTGGGCGGGACCAGAACTTC	CASSVGFGRDQNF
TRBV4-2	.	TRBJ2-1	.	TGTGCCAGCAGCCAAGATGTAAGCGGCTCAACGTTCTTC	CASSQDVSGSTFF
TRBV6-6	.	TRBJ1-1	.	TGTGCCAGCAGTTACGGCCGGAGGCGTGACACTGAAGCTTTCTTT	CASSYGRRRDTEAFF
TRBV6-6	few	TRBJ1-1	TRBD1	TGTGCCAGCAGTAAAGGACAGGGCGACACTGAAGCTTTCTTT	CASSKGQGDTEAFF
TRBV5-4	.	TRBJ2-7	.	TGTGCCAGCAGCTTGGGGGGGGGACACCCAACCCGTCGGTACTTC	CASSLGGGHPTRRYF
TRBV28	.	TRBJ1-1	.	TGTGCCAGCAGTTTATCCGGGGAAATGAACACTGAAGCTTTCTTT	CASSLSGEMNTEAFF
TRBV28	once	TRBJ2-7	TRBD2	TGTGCCAGCACCATAGGGGCTAGCGGCTACTACGAGCAGTACTTC	CASTIGASGYYEQYF
TRBV7-9	.	TRBJ1-2	TRBD1	TGTGCCAGCAGCGGAAGACAGGGGCGAATGGGCTACACCTTC	CASSGRQGRMGYTF
TRBV19	.	TRBJ2-2	.	TGTGCCAGTAGTATAGATCTATCCAGGTGGGGACAAAACACCGGGGAGCTGTTTTTT	CASSIDLSRWGQNTGELFF
TRBV19	few	TRBJ2-7	TRBD1	TGTGCCAGTAGTGTCATAGCCGGGACAGGGAGTGGCGAGCAGTACTTC	CASSVIAGTGSGEQYF
TRBV9	.	TRBJ2-6	.	TGTGCCAGCAGCGTAACCCCGGTTGGGGCCAACGTCCTGACTTTC	CASSVTPVGANVLTF
TRBV28	.	TRBJ2-1	TRBD2	TGTGCCCACGGGACTAGCGGGGGCCCGAACTACAATGAGCAGTTCTTC	CAHGTSGGPNYNEQFF
TRBV4-3	.	TRBJ2-5	TRBD2	TGCGCCAGCAGCCAAGGCCCCGCTAGCGGACGCCAAGAGACCCAGTACTTC	CASSQGPASGRQETQYF
TRBV5-5	few	TRBJ1-6	.	TGTGCCAGCCGAGGAAATTCACCCCTCCACTTT	CASRGNSPLHF
TRBV9	.	TRBJ1-3	TRBD1	TGTGCCAGCAGCCCCCAGGGGGGTACGGGCGGAAACACCATATATTTT	CASSPQGGTGGNTIYF
TRBV7-9	.	TRBJ1-1	.	TGTGCCAGCAGCCCGGGACAGAACACTGAAGCTTTCTTT	CASSPGQNTEAFF
TRBV28	.	TRBJ2-5	TRBD1	TGTGCCAGCAGTTACGACCGGACAGGCTGGTCAGAGACCCAGTACTTC	CASSYDRTGWSETQYF
TRBV18	.	TRBJ2-7	TRBD2	TGTGCCAGCTCAGCAACTAGCGACTCCTACGAGCAGTACTTC	CASSATSDSYEQYF
TRBV5-5	.	TRBJ1-4	.	TGTGCCAGCAGCTTGGGTCCTCGGGATGAAAAACTGTTTTTT	CASSLGPRDEKLFF
TRBV30	.	TRBJ1-2	.	TGTGCCTGGAGTATCGGAGGGAATAATGGCTACACCTTC	CAWSIGGNNGYTF
TRBV6-5	.	TRBJ2-7	TRBD2	TGTGCCAGCACCTACTGGGGACTAGTCTTCTACGAGCAGTACTTC	CASTYWGLVFYEQYF
TRBV4-1	.	TRBJ2-7	TRBD2	TGCGCCAGCAGCCAAGATCTGGATAGCGGGAGCTCCTACGAGCAGTACTTC	CASSQDLDSGSSYEQYF
TRBV29-1	.	TRBJ2-1	TRBD1	TGCAGCGTTAGGACAGGGTCAGGCAATGAGCAGTTCTTC	CSVRTGSGNEQFF
TRBV28	few	TRBJ2-4	TRBD1	TGTGCCAGCAGGGGACAGGGTGGGGACATTCAGTACTTC	CASRGQGGDIQYF
TRBV4-3	.	TRBJ2-1	.	TGCGCCAGCAGCAAGGACAGTTTCTCCTACAATGAGCAGTTCTTC	CASSKDSFSYNEQFF
TRBV7-9	few	TRBJ2-7	TRBD1	TGTTCCAGCAGCGGTGGGACAGCTTACGAGCAGTACTTC	CSSSGGTAYEQYF
TRBV30	.	TRBJ2-7	TRBD2	TGTGCCTGGAGTGTCCGGGTCCTACAGGGGTTTGGGACTAGCGAAGTTTACGAGCAGTACTTC	CAWSVRVLQGFGTSEVYEQYF
TRBV21-1	.	TRBJ2-1	.	TGTGCCAGCAGCGGACCGGGACAGGGGAACTACAATGAGCAGTTCTTC	CASSGPGQGNYNEQFF
TRBV14	.	TRBJ2-7	TRBD1	TGTGCCAGCAGCCAAGATCTCGGGACAGGAGTCTACGAGCAGTACTTC	CASSQDLGTGVYEQYF
TRBV7-2	.	TRBJ1-2	.	TGTGCCAGCAGCTTACCCGGGGAGGGCTACACCTTC	CASSLPGEGYTF
TRBV6-1	few	TRBJ2-5	TRBD1	TGTGCCAGCATCATGACAGGGACCGAGACCCAGTACTTC	CASIMTGTETQYF
TRBV2	few	TRBJ2-5	TRBD2	TGTGCCAGCAGTGAGCCCCAGCGGGGGTCTCGAAGGGAGACCCAGTACTTC	CASSEPQRGSRRETQYF
TRBV27	.	TRBJ2-7	TRBD2	TGTGCCAGCAGGCGAGCGGGGGGAATCTACGAGCAGTACTTC	CASRRAGGIYEQYF
TRBV10-1	.	TRBJ2-1	.	TGCGCCAGCAGTCGGGACTCCCCTGGGGATGAGCAGTTCTTC	CASSRDSPGDEQFF
TRBV7-9	few	TRBJ2-7	TRBD1	TGTTCCAGCAGCACGGGACAGGGTATTGGAGAGCAGTACTTC	CSSSTGQGIGEQYF
TRBV9	.	TRBJ2-3	.	TGTGCCAGCAGCCGATATCTAGGGGCAGATACGCAGTATTTT	CASSRYLGADTQYF
TRBV7-9	few	TRBJ1-5	.	TGTGCCAGCAGCTTGGGGGGTCTAGATCAGCCCCAGCATTTT	CASSLGGLDQPQHF